The following is a T cell receptor beta chain sequence with its context. The antigen remains unidentified. This sample was included in a study of T-cell reconstitution after alpha-beta-depleted transplantation in children. Unique molecular identifiers were incorporated when the TCRbeta library was constructed. TCRdb re-called the PCR reads with MiXCR, one entry per CDR3 protein. The table lists about 340,000 distinct CDR3 sequences, 15% to 20% of them singletons. Study-wide points: Counts and diversity of T cells one year after transplant came mostly from newly produced T cells. The study traced high day-60 TCRbeta diversity in some patients to surviving recipient T cells and thymic progenitors. About two months after transplant, alpha-beta T cells reportedly came from several hundred expanded graft clones.

This receptor was taken from a male patient between 2 and 9 years old who had a stem cell transplant for acute lymphoblastic leukemia, so the T cells may come from the graft donor. Sequencing was performed on PBMCs, mostly from graft donor cells, taken 360 days after TCRalphabeta/CD19-depleted stem cell transplant.

The CDR3 bases are TGCGCCAGCAGCAATCTCGCTAGCGGGCGAAACTACGAGCAGTACTTC. It specifies CASSNLASGRNYEQYF. The chain joins TRBV5-1 to TRBJ2-7, with 8 bases lining up with TRBD2. The germline V gene encodes CDR1 SGHRS and CDR2 YFSETQ. V lost 4 bases to trimming and J lost 3 bases; unmatched junction nucleotides: 12. The CDR3 is 16 residues long.